The TCR beta chain described here comes from a study of control samples from healthy donors and cancer patients. Germline V lookup: CDR1 SGHVS, CDR2 FQNEAQ. The V end was cut by 5 bases, the J end by 4 bases, with 17 bases between. The CDR3 extends over 15 amino acids. Measured with immunoSEQ multiplex PCR; TCRdb has only the in-frame clones, and not every one. This sample carries approximately 190,000 clones, with roughly 2% going to the ten biggest clones. The sequence was collected from a woman aged 25 to 39 in good health. The sample consisted of blood. V usage is TRBV7-8 and J usage is TRBJ1-1; perhaps TRBD1 as D (6 bases). The CDR3 region has the DNA TGTGCCAGCAGCGCCCTACAGGGAGATCTCACTGAAGCTTTCTTT. Translated, it gives CASSALQGDLTEAFF.